What follows are 24 T cell receptor beta chains derived from one specimen sequenced in a study of T cell changes during pregnancy in multiple sclerosis. The method was immunoSEQ multiplex PCR; TCRdb's version includes in-frame clones alone and lacks a portion of them. Here the sample spans 40,000 or so clones, around nine tenths being singletons. The source material was peripheral blood, sampled in the third trimester of pregnancy. The receptor source for this set is a female donor in good health, enrolled as a control in a pregnancy study.

This clone was observed a handful of times. J is TRBJ1-5 and V is TRBV25-1; no clear D. The CDR3 has 14 residues. Germline lookup yields CDR1 MGHDK and CDR2 SYGVNS. Trimming took off 0 bases at V and 5 bases at J, with 8 bases between the two ends. The CDR3, as DNA: TGTGCCAGCAGTGAATATGGCGGCCATCAGCCCCAGCATTTT. Translating it yields CASSEYGGHQPQHF.

The V and J genes are TRBV30 and TRBJ2-7; D gene uncertain. Trimming cost V 4 bases and J 2 bases, with 9 bases left between them. Germline CDR1 GTSNPN, CDR2 SVGIG (reference sequence). The CDR3 runs to 12 residues. This chain's CDR3 is CAWKTGTYEQYF. Written as DNA, the CDR3 is TGTGCCTGGAAGACGGGTACCTACGAGCAGTACTTC.

This clone was seen a few times. This rearrangement joins TRBV9 to TRBJ1-1; 7 nucleotides agree with TRBD1. Germline loops: CDR1 SGDLS, CDR2 YYNGEE. The CDR3 has 15 amino acids. The junction had 9 bases not matched to a gene; V was cut back by 4 bases and J by 3 bases. The CDR3: CASSPLTGKDTEAFF. As DNA, the CDR3 is TGTGCCAGCAGCCCCCTGACAGGGAAAGACACTGAAGCTTTCTTT. The whole variable domain, remainder taken from reference TRBV9 and TRBJ1-1, is DSGVTQTPKHLITATGQRVTLRCSPRSGDLSVYWYQQSLDQGLQFLIQYYNGEERAKGNILERFSAQQFPDLHSELNLSSLELGDSALYFCASSPLTGKDTEAFFGQGTRLTVV.

The chain carries TRBV18 and TRBJ2-6, with D tentatively TRBD1 (6 bases). The V gene's germline CDR1 is KGHSH and CDR2 LQKENI. The CDR3 runs to 18 residues. V lost 0 bases, J lost 0 bases, and 12 bases lay in between. The CDR3 protein is CASSPPNRVPSGANVLTF. The CDR3 DNA sequence: TGTGCCAGCTCACCACCCAACAGGGTGCCCTCTGGGGCCAACGTCCTGACTTTC.

The genes are TRBV7-2 and TRBJ2-1, with 8 bases that match TRBD2. CDR3 length: 14 amino acids. V shed 5 bases and J 6 bases; nucleotides not matched to a gene: 6. Germline V gene sequence: CDR1 SGHTA, CDR2 FQGNSA. For the CDR3, the DNA is TGTGCCAGCAGCCCCTCCGGGGGGGCCAATGAGCAGTTCTTC. Amino acid sequence: CASSPSGGANEQFF.

The V gene is TRBV9, the J gene TRBJ2-7; 11 bases are shared with TRBD2. This CDR3 has 15 amino acids. Germline CDR1 reads SGDLS; CDR2 reads YYNGEE. Trimming removed 0 bases from V and 6 bases from J; junction bases left unmatched: 5. The CDR3 sequence: CASSVGLAGGGEQYF. The DNA of the CDR3 is TGTGCCAGCAGCGTAGGCCTAGCGGGAGGAGGCGAGCAGTACTTC.

The rearrangement joins TRBV7-3 to TRBJ2-3, with D maybe TRBD1 (6 bases). Germline V gives CDR1 SGHTA, CDR2 FQGTGA. This CDR3 has 14 amino acids. The V end was cut by 2 bases, the J end by 2 bases, with 8 bases between. In DNA form, the CDR3 reads TGTGCCAGCAGCTTACGGGACAACACAGATACGCAGTATTTT. This sequence encodes CASSLRDNTDTQYF.

J is TRBJ1-6 and V is TRBV15; 9 bases match TRBD1. Germline CDR1 LNHNV, CDR2 YYDKDF (reference sequence). The V gene end was trimmed by 3 bases and the J gene end by 8 bases; junction bases not matched to a gene: 2. CDR3 length equals 14 residues. The CDR3 spells CATSRRQGDSPLHF. CDR3 DNA: TGTGCCACCAGCAGGAGACAGGGGGATTCACCCCTCCACTTT.

The rearrangement joins TRBV7-9 to TRBJ2-1; unclear D gene. Trimming pared 5 bases from V and 10 bases from J, leaving 12 bases between. Germline CDR1 and CDR2: SEHNR and FQNEAQ (reference sequence). This CDR3 comprises 12 residues. The CDR3 spells CASSLLSEEQFF. The CDR3 DNA follows: TGTGCCAGCAGCCTTCTAAGTGAGGAGCAGTTCTTC.

The chain joins TRBV11-2 to TRBJ2-5; 8 positions agree with TRBD1. V gave up 7 bases and J gave up 0 bases; unmatched junction bases: 7. The length of the CDR3 is 15 residues. Germline loops: CDR1 SGHAT, CDR2 FQNNGV. DNA for the CDR3: TGTGCCAGCACCCTGGACAGGGCGTACCAAGAGACCCAGTACTTC. Amino acids: CASTLDRAYQETQYF.

The chain uses TRBV6-1 and TRBJ1-5; 8 bases align to TRBD1. Trimming at V came to 3 bases and at J to 6 bases, leaving 4 bases not matched to a gene. Germline V gene data show CDR1 as MNHNS and CDR2 as SASEGT. CDR3 size: 14 residues. The CDR3 reads CASSEAGGRQPQHF. Here the CDR3 DNA reads TGTGCCAGCAGTGAGGCAGGGGGCCGTCAGCCCCAGCATTTT.

This chain uses TRBV7-2 with TRBJ1-2, with 7 bases lining up with TRBD1. Germline-derived CDR1 and CDR2 are SGHTA and FQGNSA. The CDR3 covers 14 residues. V trimming: 2 bases; J trimming: 7 bases; junction bases outside the gene matches: 7. The CDR3 sequence is CASSLRQGSGGYTF. In DNA, the CDR3 is TGTGCCAGCAGCTTAAGACAGGGAAGCGGTGGCTACACCTTC.

Only one count was recorded for this clone. The J gene is TRBJ2-5, the V gene TRBV7-6; D is perhaps TRBD1 (6 bases). Germline CDR1 SGHVS, CDR2 FNYEAQ. V gave up 0 bases and J gave up 5 bases, with 10 bases separating them. The CDR3 covers 14 residues. The CDR3 region has the DNA TGTGCCAGCAGCTTAGCATCAGGGGCGGAGACCCAGTACTTC. Amino acids: CASSLASGAETQYF.

In nucleotides, the CDR3 is TGTGCCAGTGGGGGGGCCCTCGAGCAGTACTTC. Translation: CASGGALEQYF. The chain has TRBV25-1 and TRBJ2-7, with a tentative D call TRBD2 (7 bases). This CDR3 comprises 11 residues. With 9 bases removed from V and 6 bases from J, the gap between germline ends came to 12 bases. Germline CDR1 MGHDK, CDR2 SYGVNS.

The CDR3 loop is CASSFSPSGGASDTQYF. CDR3 sequence (DNA): TGTGCCAGCAGCTTTAGCCCTAGCGGGGGGGCATCAGATACGCAGTATTTT. V usage is TRBV7-2 and J usage is TRBJ2-3; 12 nucleotides match TRBD2. Germline V gives CDR1 SGHTA, CDR2 FQGNSA. The CDR3 is 17 residues long. The trim removed 3 bases at V and 4 bases at J, leaving 8 bases unmatched.

The chain carries TRBV19 and TRBJ1-1, with 8 nucleotides matching TRBD1. This CDR3 comprises 12 residues. V trimming: 5 bases; J trimming: 11 bases; junction bases outside the gene matches: 7. Germline assignment: CDR1 LNHDA and CDR2 SQIVND (reference sequence). The CDR3 sequence is CASSYRGGEAFF. For the CDR3, the DNA is TGTGCCAGTAGTTACAGGGGGGGTGAGGCTTTCTTT.

This clone appeared once. The chain joins TRBV9 to TRBJ2-7; D call uncertain. Trimming left V 0 bases short and J 0 bases short, with 10 bases between. Germline V gene sequence: CDR1 SGDLS, CDR2 YYNGEE. This CDR3 has 15 residues. The CDR3 protein is CASSVAVGLSYEQYF. Here the CDR3 DNA reads TGTGCCAGCAGCGTAGCAGTGGGCCTCTCCTACGAGCAGTACTTC.

This clone was seen only once. V and J are TRBV4-2 and TRBJ2-5; 9 positions agree with TRBD2. Trimming removed 3 bases from V and 4 bases from J; junction bases left unmatched: 3. This CDR3 has 14 residues. Germline CDR1 is LGHNA and CDR2 is YNFKEQ. CDR3: CASSQREGRETQYF. CDR3 in DNA: TGTGCCAGCAGCCAGCGGGAGGGCCGAGAGACCCAGTACTTC.

The V call is TRBV4-1, the J call TRBJ1-5; D possibly corresponds to TRBD1 (5 bases). Trimming took 4 bases from V and 3 from J, leaving 13 bases between them. Germline CDR1 and CDR2: MGHRA and YSYEKL. The CDR3 spans 15 residues. CDR3 coding DNA: TGCGCCAGCAGCCTAACCGGGGACTACAATCAGCCCCAGCATTTT. As protein: CASSLTGDYNQPQHF.

The chain couples TRBV7-2 to TRBJ2-3, with 11 bases identical to TRBD2. CDR3 length: 14 residues. Unmatched junction bases numbered 3, after V lost 2 bases and J lost 8 bases. Per germline, CDR1 SGHTA and CDR2 FQGNSA. The CDR3 is CASSLSLAGGTQYF. In nucleotides, the CDR3 is TGTGCCAGCAGCTTATCCCTAGCGGGGGGTACGCAGTATTTT.

The chain employs TRBV28 and TRBJ1-6; D is unclear. There are 12 residues in the CDR3. In germline, CDR1 is MDHEN, CDR2 SYDVKM. The germline V and J ends were trimmed by 4 bases and 14 bases, with 12 bases remaining between them. The CDR3, as DNA: TGTGCCAGCAGTTCGAGCAGGTGGGCCCTCCACTTT. Its translation is CASSSSRWALHF.

This clone was found once. The V and J genes are TRBV7-9 and TRBJ1-3; D not resolved. The germline V and J ends were trimmed by 11 bases and 0 bases, with 11 bases remaining between them. The germline V gene has CDR1 SEHNR and CDR2 FQNEAQ (reference sequence). This CDR3 has 13 amino acids. CDR3 region: CAVERSSGNTIYF. CDR3 sequence (DNA): TGTGCCGTAGAAAGGAGCTCTGGAAACACCATATATTTT.

This clone was detected a few times. The rearrangement uses TRBV6-4 and TRBJ2-2; D is perhaps TRBD2 (5 bases). CDR3 length: 15 amino acids. The V and J ends lost 3 bases and 4 bases respectively, with 12 bases between them. The germline CDR1 and CDR2 sequences are MRHNA and SNTAGT. The CDR3 DNA follows: TGTGCCAGCAGTGAAAGCGGAGCCCCCACCGGGGAGCTGTTTTTT. It is translated as CASSESGAPTGELFF.

This clone was observed a single time. The chain employs TRBV11-3 and TRBJ2-1; TRBD2 is a possible D gene (5 bases). This CDR3 has 13 amino acids. V lost 6 bases, J lost 6 bases, and 12 bases lay in between. The germline V gene encodes CDR1 SGHNT and CDR2 YENEEA. CDR3 in DNA: TGTGCCAGCAGTCTTGGGAGTGGCAATGAGCAGTTCTTC. It encodes CASSLGSGNEQFF.